This T cell receptor (beta chain) was recorded in a study of blood T cell repertoires in COVID-19. Overall study: In each case, the material was cDNA or gDNA derived from T cells, B-cell-depleted T cells, or PBMCs.

Profiled with immunoSEQ multiplex PCR; TCRdb holds only in-frame clones, not every one. The table has approximately 200,000 clones, about 90% seen once; the top ten hold 2% to 2.5%. CDR1 and CDR2 from the germline V gene are KGHSH and LQKENI. This CDR3 has 18 amino acids. The ends lost 4 bases at V and 0 bases at J; junction bases unmatched: 13. The TCR originated in a woman younger than 45 who had recovered from COVID-19. Specimen: PBMCs or T cells enriched from blood (not recorded which). The chain has TRBV18 and TRBJ1-1; 8 bases are a match to TRBD1. The CDR3 sequence is CASSRELTGGDLNTEAFF. Written as DNA, the CDR3 is TGTGCCAGCTCACGCGAACTCACAGGGGGGGACCTGAACACTGAAGCTTTCTTT.